This TCR beta chain is from a study of T cell repertoires in cytomegalovirus infection. Study overall: Both CMV infection and a matching HLA type were indicated by public TCR beta signatures.

Study conclusions and caveats: Dominating the ex vivo response were TCR beta clonotypes that were CMV-specific and HLA-C-restricted. Pooled public TCR beta family frequency picked out CMV carriers with the relevant HLA.

Trimming removed 2 bases from V and 6 bases from J; junction bases left unmatched: 9. CDR3 size: 17 residues. CDR1 is MGHDK, CDR2 SYGVNS, per germline. This clonotype appeared a few times. The antigen is not known. TCRdb re-derived calls from the reads in MiXCR, one entry per CDR3 protein. The top ten hold around 14% of the sample, which has roughly 300,000 distinct CDR3 sequences, 25% seen once. Specimen: PBMCs. This receptor was obtained from a human donor in good health (CMV status not recorded). Some clones in this sample may be carry-over from other donors' samples. V usage is TRBV25-1 and J usage is TRBJ1-6; 8 bases line up with TRBD1. CDR3 in DNA: TGTGCCAGCAGTGAACCCGAGGACAGGGAGGGTAATTCACCCCTCCACTTT. It encodes CASSEPEDREGNSPLHF.